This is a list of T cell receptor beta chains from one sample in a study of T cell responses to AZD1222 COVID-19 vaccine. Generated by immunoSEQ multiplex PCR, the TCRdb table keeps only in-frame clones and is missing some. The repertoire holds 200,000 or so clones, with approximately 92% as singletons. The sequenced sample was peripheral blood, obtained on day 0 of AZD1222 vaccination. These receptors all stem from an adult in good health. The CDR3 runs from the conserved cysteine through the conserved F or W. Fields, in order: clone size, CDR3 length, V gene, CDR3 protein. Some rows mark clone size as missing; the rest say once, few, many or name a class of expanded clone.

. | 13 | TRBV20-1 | CSASDPEGSGYTF
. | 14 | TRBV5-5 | CASSLAGGNTEAFF
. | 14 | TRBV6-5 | CASSYRQGAYEQYF
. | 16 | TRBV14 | CASSRLGLAGQETQYF
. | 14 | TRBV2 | CASNTGTVIAEAFF
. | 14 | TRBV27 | CASSFQTGGFGYTF
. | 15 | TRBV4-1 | CASSDTSFSYNEQFF
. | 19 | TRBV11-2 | CASSVYWARGAENTGELFF
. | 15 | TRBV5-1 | CASSFSGNNNSPLHF
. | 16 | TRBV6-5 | CASSYWGPARNSPLHF
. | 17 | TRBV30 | CAWSVQGRDRSNYGYTF
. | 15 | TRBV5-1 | CASSSRQGADTEAFF
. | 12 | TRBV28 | CASSLGLLTQYF
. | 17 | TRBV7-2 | CASSLIKLIGGNTEAFF
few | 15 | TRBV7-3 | CASSLGPPGRERYTF
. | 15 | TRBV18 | CASSPVTIDTGELFF
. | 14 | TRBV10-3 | CAISGTAIGDGYTF
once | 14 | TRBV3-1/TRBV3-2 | CASSSGTDPYGYTF
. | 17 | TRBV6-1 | CASSAASGRVNTGELFF
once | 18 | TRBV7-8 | CASSLSRTLNSGANVLTF
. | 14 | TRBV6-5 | CAVKTGGQGEKLFF
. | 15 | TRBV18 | CASSADASYNSPLHF
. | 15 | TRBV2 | CASSLDRGFGTEAFF
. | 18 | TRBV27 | CASSLVGGRETGVYEQFF
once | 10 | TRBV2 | CASSLGKLFF
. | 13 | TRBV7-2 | CASSLEQGETQYF
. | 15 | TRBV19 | CASSMGNQLGTEAFF
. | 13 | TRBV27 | CASGSLSHQPQHF
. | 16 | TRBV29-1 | CSVDPGQGRGSYGYTF
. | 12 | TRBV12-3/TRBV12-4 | CASITGLYGYTF
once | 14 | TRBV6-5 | CASSPGTSNQPQHF
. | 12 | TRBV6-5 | CASSVRREKAFF
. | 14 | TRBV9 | CASSVGRVNSPLHF
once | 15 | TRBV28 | CASSPGGRPPGTQYF
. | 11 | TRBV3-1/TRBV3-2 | CASRSGNTIYF
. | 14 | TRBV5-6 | CASTRGGSNTEAFF
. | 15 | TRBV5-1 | CASSLFEGAGTEAFF
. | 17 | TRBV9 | CASSPTLNLQNTGELFF
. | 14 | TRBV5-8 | CASSSRTGSNTIYF
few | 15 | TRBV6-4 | CASSIGAGSGNEQFF
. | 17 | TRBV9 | CASSVGSLADNTDTQYF
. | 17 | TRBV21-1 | CASSTRAGTGGNQPQHF